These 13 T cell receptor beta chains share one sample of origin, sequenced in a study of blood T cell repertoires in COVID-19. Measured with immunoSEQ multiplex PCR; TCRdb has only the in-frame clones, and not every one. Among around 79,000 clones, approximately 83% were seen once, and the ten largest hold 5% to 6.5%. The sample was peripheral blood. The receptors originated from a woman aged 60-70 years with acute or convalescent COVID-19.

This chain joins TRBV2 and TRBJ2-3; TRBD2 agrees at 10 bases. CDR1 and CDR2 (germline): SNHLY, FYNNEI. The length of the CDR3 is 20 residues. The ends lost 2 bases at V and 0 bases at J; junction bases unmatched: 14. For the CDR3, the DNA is TGTGCCAGCAGTGAAAGGGGCATGGTAGCGGGGGGCCCTAGCACAGATACGCAGTATTTT. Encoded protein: CASSERGMVAGGPSTDTQYF.

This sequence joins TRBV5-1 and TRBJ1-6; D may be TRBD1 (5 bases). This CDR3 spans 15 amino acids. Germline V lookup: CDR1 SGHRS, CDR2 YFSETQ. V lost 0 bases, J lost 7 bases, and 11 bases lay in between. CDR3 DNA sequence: TGCGCCAGCAGCTTGGATAGGGGAGGGAATTCACCCCTCCACTTT. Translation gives CASSLDRGGNSPLHF.

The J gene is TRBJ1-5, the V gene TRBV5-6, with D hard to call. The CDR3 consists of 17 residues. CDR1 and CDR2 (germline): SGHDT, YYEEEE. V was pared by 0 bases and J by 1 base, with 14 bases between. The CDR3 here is CASSLGETRRSNQPQHF. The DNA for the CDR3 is TGTGCCAGCAGCTTGGGTGAAACGAGGAGGAGCAATCAGCCCCAGCATTTT.

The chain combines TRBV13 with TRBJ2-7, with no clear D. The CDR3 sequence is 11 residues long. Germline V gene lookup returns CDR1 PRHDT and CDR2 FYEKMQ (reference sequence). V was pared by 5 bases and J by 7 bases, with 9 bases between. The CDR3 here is CASSAYEEQYF. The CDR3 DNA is TGTGCCAGCAGCGCCTATGAGGAGCAGTACTTC.

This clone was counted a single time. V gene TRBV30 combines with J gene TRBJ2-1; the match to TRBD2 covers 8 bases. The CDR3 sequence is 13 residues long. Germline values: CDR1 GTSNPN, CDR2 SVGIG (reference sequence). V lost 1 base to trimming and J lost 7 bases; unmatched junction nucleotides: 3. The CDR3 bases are TGTGCCTGGAGTGGGCTAGCGGGTAATGAGCAGTTCTTC. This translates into CAWSGLAGNEQFF.

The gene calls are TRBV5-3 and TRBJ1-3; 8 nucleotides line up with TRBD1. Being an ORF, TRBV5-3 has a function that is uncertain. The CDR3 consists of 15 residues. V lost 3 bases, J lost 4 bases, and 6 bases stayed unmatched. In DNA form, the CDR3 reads TGTGCCAGAAGCTGTGACCGGGACAGGGGAAACACCATATATTTT. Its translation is CARSCDRDRGNTIYF.

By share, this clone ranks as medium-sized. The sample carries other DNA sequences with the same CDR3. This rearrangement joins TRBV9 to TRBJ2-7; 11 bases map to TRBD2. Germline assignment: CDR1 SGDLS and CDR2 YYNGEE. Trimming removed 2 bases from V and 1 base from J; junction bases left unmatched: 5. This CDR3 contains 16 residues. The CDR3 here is CASSVSGLAASYEQYF. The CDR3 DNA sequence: TGTGCCAGCAGCGTTTCGGGACTAGCGGCATCCTACGAGCAGTACTTC.

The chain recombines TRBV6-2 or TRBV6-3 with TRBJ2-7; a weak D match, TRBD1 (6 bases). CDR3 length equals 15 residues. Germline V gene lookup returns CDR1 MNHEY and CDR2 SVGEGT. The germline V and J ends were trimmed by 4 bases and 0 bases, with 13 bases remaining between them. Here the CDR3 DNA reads TGTGCCAGCAGTTCGGTGACACAGGGCTCCTACGAGCAGTACTTC. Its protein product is CASSSVTQGSYEQYF.

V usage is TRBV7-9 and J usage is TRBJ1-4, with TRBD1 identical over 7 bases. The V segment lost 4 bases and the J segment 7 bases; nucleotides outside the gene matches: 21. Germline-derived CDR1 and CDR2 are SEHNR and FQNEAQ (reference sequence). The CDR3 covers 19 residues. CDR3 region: CASSSTSTGEGFGGEKLFF. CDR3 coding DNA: TGTGCCAGCAGCTCCACCTCTACAGGGGAAGGATTCGGCGGTGAAAAACTGTTTTTT.

The DNA for the CDR3 is TGTGCCAGCAGCCACAAGGGGCAGACTGAAGCTTTCTTT. It is translated as CASSHKGQTEAFF. V is TRBV12-3 or TRBV12-4 and J is TRBJ1-1; TRBD1 is a possible D gene (5 bases). The CDR3 loop spans 13 amino acids. Deletions cut 6 bases from V and 5 bases from J, with 13 bases between.

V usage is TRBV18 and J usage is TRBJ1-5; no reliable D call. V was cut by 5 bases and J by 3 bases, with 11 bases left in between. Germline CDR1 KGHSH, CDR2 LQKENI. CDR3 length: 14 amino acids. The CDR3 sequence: CASSSQPFNQPQHF. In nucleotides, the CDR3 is TGTGCCAGCTCATCACAGCCCTTCAATCAGCCCCAGCATTTT.

The CDR3 sequence: CASGVALYTGELFF. CDR3 sequence (DNA): TGTGCCAGTGGAGTAGCGCTATACACCGGGGAGCTGTTTTTT. The genes are TRBV7-2 and TRBJ2-2; possibly TRBD2 for D (5 bases). The germline V gene encodes CDR1 SGHTA and CDR2 FQGNSA. The CDR3 runs 14 residues. Trimming left V 9 bases short and J 3 bases short, with 14 bases between.

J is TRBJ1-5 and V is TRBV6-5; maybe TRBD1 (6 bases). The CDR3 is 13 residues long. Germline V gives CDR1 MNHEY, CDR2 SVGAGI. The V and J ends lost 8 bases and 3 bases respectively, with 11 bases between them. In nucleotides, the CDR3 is TGTGCCAGCGCCAACAGGGACAATCAGCCCCAGCATTTT. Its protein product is CASANRDNQPQHF.